What follows are 27 T cell receptor beta chains derived from one specimen sequenced in a study of PD-1 blockade in classical Hodgkin lymphoma. Brentuximab vedotin exposure varied among the patients, all of whom had relapsed after autologous stem cell transplantation. Only in-frame clones appear in the TCRdb table, and some are missing; sequencing was by immunoSEQ multiplex PCR. This table holds nearly 25,000 clones, 69% found once. The input for sequencing was peripheral blood mononuclear cells (PBMCs), taken at baseline. These receptors were collected from a human donor with classical Hodgkin lymphoma.

The rearrangement joins TRBV2 to TRBJ2-5; D uncertain. Trimming removed 0 bases from V and 2 bases from J, with 1 base in between. The V gene's germline CDR1 is SNHLY and CDR2 FYNNEI. This CDR3 spans 12 amino acids. The CDR3 spells CASSEAQETQYF. The DNA for the CDR3 is TGTGCCAGCAGTGAAGCGCAAGAGACCCAGTACTTC.

This sequence joins TRBV7-3 and TRBJ1-2; 8 nucleotides align to TRBD1. V was clipped by 5 bases and J by 7 bases; unmatched bases: 6. The CDR3 has 13 amino acids. Germline-derived CDR1 and CDR2 are SGHTA and FQGTGA. The CDR3 sequence is CASSRDRTLGYTF. Written as DNA, the CDR3 is TGTGCCAGCAGCCGGGACAGGACCCTTGGCTACACCTTC.

The genes are TRBV5-6 and TRBJ1-1; D perhaps matches TRBD1 (5 bases). Germline CDR1 SGHDT, CDR2 YYEEEE. The CDR3 covers 13 residues. Trimming took 9 bases from V and 4 from J, leaving 16 bases between them. DNA for the CDR3: TGTGCCACCTCCTACGGGGGAAGCACTGAAGCTTTCTTT. This encodes CATSYGGSTEAFF.

The J gene is TRBJ2-7, the V gene TRBV5-5, with a possible D match to TRBD1 (6 bases). V shed 3 bases and J shed 3 bases, with 10 bases lying between them. The CDR3 has 13 residues. Germline V gives CDR1 SGHKS, CDR2 YYEKEE (reference sequence). The CDR3 protein is CASSWGHHYEQYF. The DNA of the CDR3 is TGTGCCAGCAGCTGGGGACACCACTACGAGCAGTACTTC.

The chain couples TRBV6-1 to TRBJ1-1; D may be TRBD1 (5 bases). CDR1 is MNHNS, CDR2 SASEGT, per germline. Trimming left V 5 bases short and J 5 bases short, with 12 bases between. This CDR3 is 13 amino acids long. CDR3 loop: CASSTGTETEAFF. As DNA, the CDR3 is TGTGCCAGCAGTACCGGGACGGAGACTGAAGCTTTCTTT.

V gene TRBV4-2 combines with J gene TRBJ1-4; D ambiguous. The CDR3 is made up of 15 amino acids. Germline lookup yields CDR1 LGHNA and CDR2 YNFKEQ. Trimming took off 0 bases at V and 7 bases at J, with 12 bases between the two ends. CDR3 bases: TGTGCCAGCAGCCAAGAAAATGGGATTGGTGAAAAACTGTTTTTT. Protein sequence: CASSQENGIGEKLFF.

The CDR3 loop is CASSHPGTALNEQFF. CDR3 sequence (DNA): TGTGCCAGCAGTCACCCCGGGACAGCCCTAAATGAGCAGTTCTTC. This chain links TRBV2 with TRBJ2-1, with TRBD1 matching 7 bases. The CDR3 runs 15 residues. V lost 5 bases to trimming and J lost 7 bases; unmatched junction nucleotides: 11. Germline-derived CDR1 and CDR2 are SNHLY and FYNNEI.

By share of the sample, this clone is medium-sized. Other nucleotide sequences in the sample specify the same CDR3. V usage is TRBV19 and J usage is TRBJ2-7; 7 bases are shared with TRBD1. With V trimmed by 1 base and J by 1 base, 4 bases remained unmatched. CDR3 length equals 15 residues. The germline CDR1 and CDR2 sequences are LNHDA and SQIVND (reference sequence). DNA for the CDR3: TGTGCCAGTAGTATAGGAGGGGACAGTTCCTACGAGCAGTACTTC. Translation gives CASSIGGDSSYEQYF.

This clone was observed a few times. The genes are TRBV7-6 and TRBJ2-1; maybe TRBD1 (6 bases). The CDR3 runs 12 residues. The V end lost 5 bases, the J end lost 8 bases, and 10 bases lay between the germline ends. Looked up from germline, CDR1 is SGHVS and CDR2 is FNYEAQ. The CDR3, as DNA: TGTGCCAGCAGCCCCAGGGGTCATGAGCAGTTCTTC. Translation: CASSPRGHEQFF.

The chain couples TRBV21-1 to TRBJ1-6; TRBD1, the D gene given by the table, was not confirmed from the DNA. TRBV21-1 is annotated as a pseudogene. The CDR3 has 15 amino acids. The CDR3 region is CASSKAQDRVSPLHF. In DNA form, the CDR3 reads TGTGCCAGCAGCAAAGCACAGGACAGGGTTTCACCCCTCCACTTT.

This chain links TRBV2 with TRBJ2-7; tentative D call: TRBD1 (5 bases). Germline CDR1 reads SNHLY; CDR2 reads FYNNEI. V shed 5 bases and J shed 7 bases, with 18 bases lying between them. This CDR3 has 14 residues. CDR3 nucleotides: TGTGCCAGCAGTTCTTCCGACGGCAGGGTTGAGCAGTACTTC. This sequence encodes CASSSSDGRVEQYF.

The chain carries TRBV9 and TRBJ2-1, with TRBD2 matching 10 bases. Germline assignment: CDR1 SGDLS and CDR2 YYNGEE. This CDR3 has 16 residues. V lost 0 bases, J lost 5 bases, and 5 bases stayed unmatched. The CDR3 loop reads CASSVDLAGVDNEQFF. DNA for the CDR3: TGTGCCAGCAGCGTAGACCTAGCGGGGGTAGACAATGAGCAGTTCTTC.

In this sample, this clone turned up a few times. The chain uses TRBV5-6 and TRBJ1-5; D is uncertain. CDR3 size: 14 residues. Trimming removed 2 bases at V and 7 bases at J, with 13 bases between. Germline V CDR1 and CDR2: SGHDT, YYEEEE. CDR3 sequence reads: CASSFGGGDQPQHF. CDR3 in DNA: TGTGCCAGCAGCTTTGGAGGTGGTGACCAGCCCCAGCATTTT.

The chain is built from TRBV7-9 and TRBJ2-1, with 10 bases aligning to TRBD2. V was clipped by 2 bases and J by 4 bases; unmatched bases: 14. Germline V CDR1 and CDR2: SEHNR, FQNEAQ (reference sequence). The CDR3 loop spans 19 amino acids. The CDR3 region has the DNA TGTGCCAGCAGCTTACCTTTGGGGTGGACTAGCGGACAATACAATGAGCAGTTCTTC. Amino acids: CASSLPLGWTSGQYNEQFF.

The rearrangement joins TRBV30 to TRBJ2-3, with 11 nucleotides matching TRBD1. The CDR3 runs to 15 residues. Per the germline V gene, CDR1 is GTSNPN and CDR2 is SVGIG (reference sequence). Trimming removed 2 bases from V and 6 bases from J; junction bases left unmatched: 7. The CDR3 nucleotides read TGTGCCTGGAGTCCTTGGACAGGGGGCTTGGATACGCAGTATTTT. This sequence encodes CAWSPWTGGLDTQYF.

The chain joins TRBV29-1 to TRBJ2-5; 11 bases align to TRBD1. The germline V gene has CDR1 SQVTM and CDR2 ANQGSEA. Losses at the gene ends were 6 bases for V and 4 bases for J; bases not matched to a gene: 7. The CDR3 extends over 14 amino acids. CDR3 amino acids: CSVIGQGARETQYF. CDR3 nucleotide sequence: TGCAGCGTGATAGGACAGGGGGCACGAGAGACCCAGTACTTC.

This clone appeared a few times. The chain carries TRBV7-9 and TRBJ2-3; 11 nucleotides agree with TRBD2. Per the germline V gene, CDR1 is SEHNR and CDR2 is FQNEAQ (reference sequence). J gave up 0 bases and V 2 bases, and 4 bases lay outside the gene matches. The CDR3 runs 17 residues. CDR3 amino acids: CASSLSLAGVSTDTQYF. The CDR3 DNA is TGTGCCAGCAGCTTATCACTAGCGGGGGTTAGCACAGATACGCAGTATTTT.

The V and J genes are TRBV7-9 and TRBJ2-7; D not certain. V was shortened by 4 bases and J by 4 bases, with 14 bases between the two germline ends. This CDR3 region has 14 residues. From germline, CDR1 is SEHNR and CDR2 FQNEAQ (reference sequence). DNA for the CDR3: TGTGCCAGCAGCTCTTTGGACGGAGTTTACGAGCAGTACTTC. Translating gives CASSSLDGVYEQYF.

This chain uses TRBV9 with TRBJ1-1; weak D call: TRBD1 (6 bases). CDR1 is SGDLS, CDR2 YYNGEE, per germline. The CDR3 has 14 amino acids. V shed 4 bases and J shed 0 bases, with 10 bases lying between them. CDR3 DNA: TGTGCCAGCAGCAATACAGGGATGAACACTGAAGCTTTCTTT. It translates to CASSNTGMNTEAFF.

The chain recombines TRBV5-4 with TRBJ2-2; TRBD1 or TRBD2 may be the D gene (7 bases each). CDR1 and CDR2 (germline): SGHNT, YYREEE (reference sequence). Deletions cut 0 bases from V and 6 bases from J, with 12 bases between. CDR3 length: 15 amino acids. The CDR3 reads CASSLGQGGAGELFF. DNA for the CDR3: TGTGCCAGCAGCTTGGGTCAGGGGGGGGCCGGGGAGCTGTTTTTT.

This clone was counted only a few times. This chain uses TRBV29-1 with TRBJ1-1; the D is unclear. The CDR3 has 13 residues. Germline-derived CDR1 and CDR2 are SQVTM and ANQGSEA. V lost 5 bases and J lost 0, with 10 bases in between. This CDR3 is CSVFKVMNTEAFF. As DNA, the CDR3 is TGCAGCGTTTTTAAGGTCATGAACACTGAAGCTTTCTTT.

The V gene is TRBV2, the J gene TRBJ1-1; the D gene is possibly TRBD1 (5 bases). Germline assignment: CDR1 SNHLY and CDR2 FYNNEI. V was cut by 0 bases and J by 5 bases, with 13 bases left in between. The CDR3 consists of 15 residues. The CDR3 protein is CASSEAQIGGTEAFF. The CDR3 DNA reads as TGTGCCAGCAGTGAAGCCCAAATTGGGGGGACTGAAGCTTTCTTT.

The chain combines TRBV6-5 with TRBJ2-5, with D possibly being TRBD1 (5 bases). The last part of the DNA fits TRBJ2-7 better; the J call may be wrong. The CDR3 is 13 residues long. Germline CDR1 reads MNHEY; CDR2 reads SVGAGI. CDR3 residues: CASSYPDSYEQYF. In DNA, the CDR3 is TGTGCCAGCAGTTACCCCGACAGCTACGAGCAGTACTTC.

This chain connects TRBV19 to TRBJ2-7, with TRBD2 as a possible D gene (7 bases). The CDR3 has 16 residues. V lost 5 bases and J lost 0, with 17 bases in between. The germline gives CDR1 LNHDA, CDR2 SQIVND (reference sequence). The CDR3 region is CASSVGGPGVSYEQYF. In DNA form, the CDR3 reads TGTGCCAGTAGTGTGGGGGGGCCAGGAGTCTCCTACGAGCAGTACTTC.

V usage is TRBV11-3 and J usage is TRBJ2-7; 8 nucleotides match TRBD2. This CDR3 has 15 amino acids. Losses at the gene ends were 3 bases for V and 2 bases for J; bases not matched to a gene: 6. Germline CDR1 is SGHNT and CDR2 is YENEEA. The CDR3: CASSFLGGGTYEQYF. As DNA, the CDR3 is TGTGCCAGCAGCTTTTTGGGCGGGGGGACCTACGAGCAGTACTTC.

This clone has a handful of counts. The rearrangement uses TRBV20-1 and TRBJ1-4; D unclear. CDR1 and CDR2 (germline): DFQATT, SNEGSKA (reference sequence). V was clipped by 6 bases and J by 5 bases, with 4 bases between them. This CDR3 region has 10 residues. The CDR3 loop is CSARNEKLFF. CDR3 nucleotide sequence: TGCAGTGCCAGGAATGAAAAACTGTTTTTT.

The V call is TRBV7-9, the J call TRBJ2-7; D gene unclear. Germline assignment: CDR1 SEHNR and CDR2 FQNEAQ (reference sequence). There are 16 residues in the CDR3. Trimming took 0 bases from V and 5 from J, leaving 17 bases between them. CDR3 region: CASSLASRHRDNEQYF. The CDR3 region has the DNA TGTGCCAGCAGCTTAGCTTCGAGGCACCGTGACAACGAGCAGTACTTC.